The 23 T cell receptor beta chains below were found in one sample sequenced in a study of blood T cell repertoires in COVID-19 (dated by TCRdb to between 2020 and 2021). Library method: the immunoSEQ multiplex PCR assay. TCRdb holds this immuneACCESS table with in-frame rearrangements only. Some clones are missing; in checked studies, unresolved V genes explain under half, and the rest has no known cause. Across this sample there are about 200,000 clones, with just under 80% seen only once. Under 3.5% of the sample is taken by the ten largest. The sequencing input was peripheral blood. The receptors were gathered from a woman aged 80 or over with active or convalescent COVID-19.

CDR3 region: CASSQVSVPDGYTF. CDR3 coding DNA: TGTGCCAGCAGCCAAGTGTCGGTACCGGATGGCTACACCTTC. This chain uses TRBV4-2 with TRBJ1-2; D unresolved. The V and J ends lost 1 base and 6 bases respectively, with 12 bases between them. CDR3 length equals 14 residues. Looked up from germline, CDR1 is LGHNA and CDR2 is YNFKEQ.

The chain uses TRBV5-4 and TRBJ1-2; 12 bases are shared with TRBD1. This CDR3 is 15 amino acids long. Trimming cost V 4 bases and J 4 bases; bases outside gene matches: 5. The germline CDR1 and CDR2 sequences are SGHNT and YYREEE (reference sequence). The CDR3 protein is CASSLPGQGAYGYTF. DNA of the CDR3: TGTGCCAGCAGCCTACCGGGACAGGGGGCCTATGGCTACACCTTC.

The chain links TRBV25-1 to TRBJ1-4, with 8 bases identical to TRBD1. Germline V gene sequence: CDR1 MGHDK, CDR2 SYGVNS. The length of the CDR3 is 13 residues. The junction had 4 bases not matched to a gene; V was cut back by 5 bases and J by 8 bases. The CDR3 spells CASSRQGPEKLFF. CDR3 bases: TGTGCCAGCAGTAGACAGGGGCCCGAAAAACTGTTTTTT.

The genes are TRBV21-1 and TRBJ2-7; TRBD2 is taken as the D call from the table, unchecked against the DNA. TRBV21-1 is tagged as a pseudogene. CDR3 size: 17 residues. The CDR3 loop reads CASSNTGTSGGSYEQYF. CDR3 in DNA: TGTGCCAGCAGCAATACCGGGACTAGCGGGGGTTCCTACGAGCAGTACTTC.

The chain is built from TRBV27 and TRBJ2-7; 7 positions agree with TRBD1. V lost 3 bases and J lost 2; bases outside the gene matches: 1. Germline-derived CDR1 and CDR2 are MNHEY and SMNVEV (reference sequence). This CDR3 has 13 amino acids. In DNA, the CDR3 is TGTGCCAGCAGTTTGGGACAGCCCTACGAGCAGTACTTC. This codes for CASSLGQPYEQYF.

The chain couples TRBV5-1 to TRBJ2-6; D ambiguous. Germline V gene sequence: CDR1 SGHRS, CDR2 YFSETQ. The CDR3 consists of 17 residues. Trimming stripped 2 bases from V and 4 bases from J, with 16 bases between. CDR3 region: CASSLSAGPVGANVLTF. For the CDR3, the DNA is TGCGCCAGCAGCTTAAGTGCAGGCCCGGTGGGGGCCAACGTCCTGACTTTC.

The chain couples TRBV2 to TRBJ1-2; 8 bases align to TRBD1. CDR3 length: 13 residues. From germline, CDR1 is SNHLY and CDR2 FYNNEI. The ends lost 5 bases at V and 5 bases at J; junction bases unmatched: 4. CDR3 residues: CASSTGGFYGYTF. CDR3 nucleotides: TGTGCCAGCAGTACAGGGGGGTTTTATGGCTACACCTTC.

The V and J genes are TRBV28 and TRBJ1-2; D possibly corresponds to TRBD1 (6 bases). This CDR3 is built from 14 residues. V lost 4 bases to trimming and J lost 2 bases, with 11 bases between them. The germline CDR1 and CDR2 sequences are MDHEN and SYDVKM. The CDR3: CASSSTGSNYGYTF. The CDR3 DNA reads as TGTGCCAGCAGTTCAACAGGGTCCAACTATGGCTACACCTTC.

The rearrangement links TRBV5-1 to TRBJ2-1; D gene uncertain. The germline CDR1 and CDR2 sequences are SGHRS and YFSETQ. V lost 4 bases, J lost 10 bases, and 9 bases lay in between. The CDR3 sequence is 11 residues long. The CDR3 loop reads CASSGELEQFF. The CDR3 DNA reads TGCGCCAGCAGCGGAGAGTTGGAGCAGTTCTTC.

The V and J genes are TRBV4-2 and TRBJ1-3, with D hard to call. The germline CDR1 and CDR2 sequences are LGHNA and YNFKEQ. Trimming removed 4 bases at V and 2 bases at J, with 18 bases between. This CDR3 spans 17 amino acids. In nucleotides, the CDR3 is TGTGCCAGCAGCCGCCCCCCGGGGTCTTTGGCTGGAAACACCATATATTTT. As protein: CASSRPPGSLAGNTIYF.

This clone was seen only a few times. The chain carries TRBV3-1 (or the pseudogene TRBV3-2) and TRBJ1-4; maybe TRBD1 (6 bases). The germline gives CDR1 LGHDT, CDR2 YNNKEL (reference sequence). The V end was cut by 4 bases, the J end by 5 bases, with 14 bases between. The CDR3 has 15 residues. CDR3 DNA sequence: TGTGCCAGCAGCCGACCCGGGACACCAAATGAAAAACTGTTTTTT. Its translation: CASSRPGTPNEKLFF.

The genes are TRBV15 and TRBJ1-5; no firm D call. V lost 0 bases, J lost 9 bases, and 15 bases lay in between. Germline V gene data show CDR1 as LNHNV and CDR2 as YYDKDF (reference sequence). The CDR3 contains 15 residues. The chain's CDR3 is CATSRDVQEVRPQHF. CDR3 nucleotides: TGTGCCACCAGCAGAGATGTTCAGGAGGTGAGGCCCCAGCATTTT.

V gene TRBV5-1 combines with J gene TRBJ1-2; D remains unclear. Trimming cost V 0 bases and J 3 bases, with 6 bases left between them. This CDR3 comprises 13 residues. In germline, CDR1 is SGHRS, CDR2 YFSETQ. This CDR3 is CASSLGDYYGYTF. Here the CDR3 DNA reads TGCGCCAGCAGCTTGGGAGACTACTATGGCTACACCTTC.

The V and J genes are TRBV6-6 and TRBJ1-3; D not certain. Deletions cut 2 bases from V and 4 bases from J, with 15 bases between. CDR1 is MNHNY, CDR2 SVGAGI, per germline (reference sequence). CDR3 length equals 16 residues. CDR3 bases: TGTGCCAGCAGTTACGAGGGCCGAGGATCGGGAAACACCATATATTTT. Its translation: CASSYEGRGSGNTIYF.

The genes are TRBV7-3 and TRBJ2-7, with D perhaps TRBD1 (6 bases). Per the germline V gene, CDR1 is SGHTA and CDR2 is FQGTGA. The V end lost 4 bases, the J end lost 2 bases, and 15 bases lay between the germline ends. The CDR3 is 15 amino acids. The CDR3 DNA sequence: TGTGCCAGCAGCTCCCAAGGGGGTCCTACCTACGAGCAGTACTTC. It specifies CASSSQGGPTYEQYF.

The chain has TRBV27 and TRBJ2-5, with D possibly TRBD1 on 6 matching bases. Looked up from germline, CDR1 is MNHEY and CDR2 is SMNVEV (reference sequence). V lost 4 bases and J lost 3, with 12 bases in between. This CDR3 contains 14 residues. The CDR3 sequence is CASSSWGPEETQYF. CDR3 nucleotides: TGTGCCAGCAGTTCTTGGGGGCCCGAAGAGACCCAGTACTTC.

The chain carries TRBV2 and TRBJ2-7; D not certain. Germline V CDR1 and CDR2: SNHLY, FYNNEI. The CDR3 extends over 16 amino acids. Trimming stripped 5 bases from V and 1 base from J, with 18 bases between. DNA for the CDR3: TGTGCCAGCAGTTTCAGACTTCATAGCCCGTCCTACGAGCAGTACTTC. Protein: CASSFRLHSPSYEQYF.

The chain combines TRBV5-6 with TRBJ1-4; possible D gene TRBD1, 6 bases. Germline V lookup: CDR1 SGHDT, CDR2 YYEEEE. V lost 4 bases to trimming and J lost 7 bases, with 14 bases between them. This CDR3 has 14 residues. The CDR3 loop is CASSLQGNTEKLFF. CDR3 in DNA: TGTGCCAGCAGCCTACAGGGAAATACTGAAAAACTGTTTTTT.

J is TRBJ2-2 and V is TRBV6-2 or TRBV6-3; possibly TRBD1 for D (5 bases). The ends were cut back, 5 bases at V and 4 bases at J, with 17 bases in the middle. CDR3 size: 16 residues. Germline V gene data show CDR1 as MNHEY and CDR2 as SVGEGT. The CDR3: CASSQRGTYGTGELFF. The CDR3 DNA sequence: TGTGCCAGCAGTCAAAGGGGAACTTATGGCACCGGGGAGCTGTTTTTT.

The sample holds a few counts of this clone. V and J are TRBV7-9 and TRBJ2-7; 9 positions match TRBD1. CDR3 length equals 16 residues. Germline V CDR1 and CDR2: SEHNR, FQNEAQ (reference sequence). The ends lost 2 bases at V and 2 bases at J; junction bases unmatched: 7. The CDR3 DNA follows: TGTGCCAGCAGCTTATGGAGGGACAGGGTCCCCTACGAGCAGTACTTC. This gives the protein CASSLWRDRVPYEQYF. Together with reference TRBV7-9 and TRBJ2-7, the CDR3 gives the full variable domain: DTGVSQNPRHKITKRGQNVTFRCDPISEHNRLYWYRQTLGQGPEFLTYFQNEAQLEKSRLLSDRFSAERPKGSFSTLEIQRTEQGDSAMYLCASSLWRDRVPYEQYFGPGTRLTVT.

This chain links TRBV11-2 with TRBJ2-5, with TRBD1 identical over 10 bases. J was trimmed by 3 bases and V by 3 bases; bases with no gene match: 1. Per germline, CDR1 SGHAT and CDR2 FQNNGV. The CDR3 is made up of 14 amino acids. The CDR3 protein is CASSFGTGEETQYF. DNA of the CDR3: TGTGCCAGCAGCTTCGGGACAGGGGAAGAGACCCAGTACTTC.

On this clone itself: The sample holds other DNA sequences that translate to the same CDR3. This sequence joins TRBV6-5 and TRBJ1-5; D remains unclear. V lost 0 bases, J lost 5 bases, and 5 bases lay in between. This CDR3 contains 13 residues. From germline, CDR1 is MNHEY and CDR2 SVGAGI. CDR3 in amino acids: CASSYSRDQPQHF. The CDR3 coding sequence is TGTGCCAGCAGTTACTCGAGAGATCAGCCCCAGCATTTT.

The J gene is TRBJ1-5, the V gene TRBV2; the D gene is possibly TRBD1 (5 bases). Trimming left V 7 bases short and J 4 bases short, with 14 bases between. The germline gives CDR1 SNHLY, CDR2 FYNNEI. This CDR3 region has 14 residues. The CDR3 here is CASTKTVSNQPQHF. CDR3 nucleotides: TGTGCCAGCACCAAGACAGTTTCGAATCAGCCCCAGCATTTT.